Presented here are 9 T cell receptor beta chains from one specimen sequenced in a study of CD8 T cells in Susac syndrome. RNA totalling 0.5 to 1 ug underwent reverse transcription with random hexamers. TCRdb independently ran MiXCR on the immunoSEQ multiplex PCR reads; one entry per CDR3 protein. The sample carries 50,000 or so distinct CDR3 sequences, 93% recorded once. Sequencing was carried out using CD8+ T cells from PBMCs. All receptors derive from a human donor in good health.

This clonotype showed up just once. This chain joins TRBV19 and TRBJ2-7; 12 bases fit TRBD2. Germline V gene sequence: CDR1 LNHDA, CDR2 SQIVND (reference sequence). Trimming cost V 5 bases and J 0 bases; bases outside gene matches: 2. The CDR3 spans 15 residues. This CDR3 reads CASSPTSGGSYEQYF. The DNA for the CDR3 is TGTGCCAGTAGTCCGACTAGCGGGGGCTCCTACGAGCAGTACTTC. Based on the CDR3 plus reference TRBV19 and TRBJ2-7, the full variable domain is DGGITQSPKYLFRKEGQNVTLSCEQNLNHDAMYWYRQDPGQGLRLIYYSQIVNDFQKGDIAEGYSVSREKKESFPLTVTSAQKNPTAFYLCASSPTSGGSYEQYFGPGTRLTVT.

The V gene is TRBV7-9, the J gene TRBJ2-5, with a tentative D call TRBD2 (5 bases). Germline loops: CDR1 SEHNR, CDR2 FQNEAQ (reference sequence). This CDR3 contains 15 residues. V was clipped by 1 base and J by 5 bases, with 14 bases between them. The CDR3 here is CASSLGTPLGETQYF. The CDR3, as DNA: TGTGCCAGCAGCTTAGGGACTCCCCTTGGGGAGACCCAGTACTTC.

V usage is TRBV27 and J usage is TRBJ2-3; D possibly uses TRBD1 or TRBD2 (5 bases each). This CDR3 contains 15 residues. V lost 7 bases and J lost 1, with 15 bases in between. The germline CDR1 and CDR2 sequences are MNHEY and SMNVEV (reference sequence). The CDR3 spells CASTPLMGGTDTQYF. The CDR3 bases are TGTGCCAGCACCCCCCTTATGGGGGGCACAGATACGCAGTATTTT.

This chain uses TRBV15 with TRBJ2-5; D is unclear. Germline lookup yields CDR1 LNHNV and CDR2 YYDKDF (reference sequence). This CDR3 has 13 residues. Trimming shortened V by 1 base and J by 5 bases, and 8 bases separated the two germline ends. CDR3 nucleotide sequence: TGTGCCACCAGCAGAGCTTTTCAGGAGACCCAGTACTTC. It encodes CATSRAFQETQYF.

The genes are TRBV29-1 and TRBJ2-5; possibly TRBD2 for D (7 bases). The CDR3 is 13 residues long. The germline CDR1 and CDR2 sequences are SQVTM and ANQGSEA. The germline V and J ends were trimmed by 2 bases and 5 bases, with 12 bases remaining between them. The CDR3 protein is CSVEKGGWETQYF. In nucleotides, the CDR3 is TGCAGCGTTGAAAAGGGGGGGTGGGAGACCCAGTACTTC. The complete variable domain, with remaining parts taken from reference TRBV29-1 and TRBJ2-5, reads SAVISQKPSRDICQRGTSLTIQCQVDSQVTMMFWYRQQPGQSLTLIATANQGSEATYESGFVIDKFPISRPNLTFSTLTVSNMSPEDSSIYLCSVEKGGWETQYFGPGTRLLVL.

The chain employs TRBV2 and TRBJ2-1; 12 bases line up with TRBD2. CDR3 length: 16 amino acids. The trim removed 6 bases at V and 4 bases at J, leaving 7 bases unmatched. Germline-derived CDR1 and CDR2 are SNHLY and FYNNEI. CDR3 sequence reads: CASRTRTSGIYNEQFF. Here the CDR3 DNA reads TGTGCCAGCAGGACCAGGACTAGCGGGATTTACAATGAGCAGTTCTTC.

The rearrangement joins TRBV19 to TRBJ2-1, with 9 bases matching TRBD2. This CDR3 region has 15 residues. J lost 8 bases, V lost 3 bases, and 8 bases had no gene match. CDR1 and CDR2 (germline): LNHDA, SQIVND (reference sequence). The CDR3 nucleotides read TGTGCCAGTAGTATGGCCCTAGCGGGAAGGGATGAGCAGTTCTTC. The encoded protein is CASSMALAGRDEQFF.

CDR3 bases: TGCGCCAGCAGCTGGGCCATGGAGGAGACCCAGTACTTC. Residues: CASSWAMEETQYF. The chain joins TRBV5-1 to TRBJ2-5, with D uncertain. The germline V gene encodes CDR1 SGHRS and CDR2 YFSETQ. V was shortened by 3 bases and J by 5 bases, with 11 bases between the two germline ends. The CDR3 sequence is 13 residues long.

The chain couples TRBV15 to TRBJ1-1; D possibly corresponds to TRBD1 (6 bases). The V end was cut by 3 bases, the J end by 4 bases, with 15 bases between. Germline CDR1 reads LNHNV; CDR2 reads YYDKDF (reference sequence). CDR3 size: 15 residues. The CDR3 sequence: CATSSAYGGGTEAFF. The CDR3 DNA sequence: TGTGCCACCAGCAGCGCCTACGGGGGCGGCACTGAAGCTTTCTTT.